This T cell receptor beta chain was obtained from a study of blood T cell repertoires in COVID-19. Study-level background: Specimens from acute and convalescent COVID-19 originated in the United States, Italy and Spain. The analysed material was cDNA or gDNA that came from T cells, B-cell-depleted T cells, or PBMCs.

In the authors' methods: It was from reference gene primer amplification that nucleated cell counts were estimated. Only in-frame clones appear in the TCRdb table, and some are missing; sequencing was by immunoSEQ multiplex PCR. That table is the source of V, J and clone size, and D and trimming were worked out from the DNA. The sample includes more than 150,000 clones, approximately 80% of them seen just once. The germline V gene encodes CDR1 LGHDT and CDR2 YNNKEL (reference sequence). The CDR3 totals 16 residues. V was trimmed by 4 bases and J by 4 bases, leaving 17 bases between them. Seattle patients were enrolled during active infection and followed longitudinally.

This sequence joins TRBV3-1 (or the pseudogene TRBV3-2) and TRBJ1-3; weak D call: TRBD1 (5 bases). Sequenced: peripheral blood. The origin of this receptor is a woman over 75 with COVID-19, enrolled during active disease. DNA of the CDR3: TGTGCCAGCAGCCCAAGATATGGGGGGTGCGGAAACACCATATATTTT. This sequence encodes CASSPRYGGCGNTIYF.